The T cell receptor beta chain described here comes from a study of shared clonotypes between healthy human individuals. Looking at the study overall: Each donor's CD8 memory used one plate, CD8 naive two, each CD4 subset three. Whole-study findings and limits: There were few donors, and this limited the genetic and exposure-history diversity represented.

The CDR3 contains 14 residues. The germline V gene has CDR1 SGHVS and CDR2 FNYEAQ. V was pared by 2 bases and J by 4 bases, with 2 bases of the junction left unmatched. Cells designated naive CD8 were CD45RO-negative and were positively selected for CCR7, with terminally differentiated effector memory CD45RA+ cells excluded. Original processing methods: Filtering was not the same, since immunoSEQ gave junction-only sequences without quality scores. The table came from immunoSEQ multiplex PCR; TCRdb's copy has only in-frame clones and leaves some out. From that table come the V and J calls and clone size; the DNA was used to work out D and trimming. The sample shows roughly 590,000 clones, about 95% of them seen only once. Points on this clone: Its antigen remains unidentified.

The genes are TRBV7-6 and TRBJ1-3; TRBD1 aligns across 7 bases. This receptor was taken from a woman aged 30 to 39 in good health. The sample comprised naive CD8+ T cells sorted from blood. CDR3 bases: TGTGCCAGCAGCTTAATAGGGGGCGGAAACACCATATATTTT. Its protein product is CASSLIGGGNTIYF.